The 10 T cell receptor beta chains in this list originate from one sample, sequenced in a study of cytomegalovirus exposure and HLA in healthy donors. In the PCR, 60 Vbeta and 13 Jbeta primers were used. Profiling relied on immunoSEQ multiplex PCR, and the TCRdb table lists in-frame clones only, not all of them. The sample consists of about 110,000 clones, 79% of them appearing once. The sample comprised PBMCs. The receptors derive from a woman between 40 and 50 years old in good health and CMV-seronegative.

The CDR3 sequence: CASSLSTPDTQYF. CDR3 DNA sequence: TGTGCCAGCAGTTTATCGACTCCAGATACGCAGTATTTT. This chain uses TRBV27 with TRBJ2-3; D gene uncertain. In germline, CDR1 is MNHEY, CDR2 SMNVEV (reference sequence). The CDR3 is 13 amino acids. V was shortened by 0 bases and J by 4 bases, with 5 bases between the two germline ends.

The J gene is TRBJ2-7, the V gene TRBV6-6; D unclear. Trimming cost V 0 bases and J 2 bases, with 11 bases left between them. Per the germline V gene, CDR1 is MNHNY and CDR2 is SVGAGI (reference sequence). This CDR3 is 15 amino acids long. CDR3 coding DNA: TGTGCCAGCAGTTACTCGAGTCGGCAGGCCTACGAGCAGTACTTC. Protein sequence: CASSYSSRQAYEQYF.

The chain is built from TRBV18 and TRBJ1-1, with D uncertain. This CDR3 is 15 amino acids long. V dropped 0 bases and J dropped 2 bases, with 10 bases sitting between them. The germline gives CDR1 KGHSH, CDR2 LQKENI. The CDR3 region is CASSPPPGLNTEAFF. The CDR3 DNA sequence: TGTGCCAGCTCACCACCGCCGGGGTTAAACACTGAAGCTTTCTTT.

The gene calls are TRBV28 and TRBJ1-3, with 9 bases fitting TRBD1. The germline V gene has CDR1 MDHEN and CDR2 SYDVKM. After removal of 3 bases from V and 1 base from J, the junction contained 13 bases not matched to a gene. This CDR3 spans 19 amino acids. CDR3 DNA: TGTGCCAGCAGTTTCGGGCCGGGGACAGGGAAAGGGTCTGGAAACACCATATATTTT. Protein: CASSFGPGTGKGSGNTIYF.

The chain has TRBV6-1 and TRBJ2-5; 7 bases are a match to TRBD1. CDR1 and CDR2 (germline): MNHNS, SASEGT. V lost 1 base to trimming and J lost 4 bases; unmatched junction nucleotides: 0. CDR3 length equals 13 residues. The CDR3 coding sequence is TGTGCCAGCAGTGAAGGGGACAGAGAGACCCAGTACTTC. Translated: CASSEGDRETQYF.

To note about this clone: Other DNA sequences within the sample encode an identical CDR3. The gene calls are TRBV5-1 and TRBJ2-1; 7 bases fit TRBD1. CDR1 is SGHRS and CDR2 is YFSETQ in the germline V gene. The length of the CDR3 is 16 residues. The V and J ends lost 0 bases and 1 base, in that order; junction bases with no gene match: 4. The CDR3 DNA is TGCGCCAGCAGCTTGGTGGCAGGGGGTTCCTACAATGAGCAGTTCTTC. This translates into CASSLVAGGSYNEQFF.

The chain couples TRBV14 to TRBJ2-3; 8 bases line up with TRBD2. The V segment lost 2 bases and the J segment 2 bases; nucleotides outside the gene matches: 12. The length of the CDR3 is 18 residues. Germline lookup yields CDR1 SGHDN and CDR2 FVKESK. Here the CDR3 DNA reads TGTGCCAGCAGCCAACGTACAACGTCTAGCGGGTCCACAGATACGCAGTATTTT. This gives the protein CASSQRTTSSGSTDTQYF.

This rearrangement joins TRBV14 to TRBJ1-2, with D possibly TRBD1 on 6 matching bases. Trimming pared 1 base from V and 6 bases from J, leaving 12 bases between. The CDR3 loop spans 14 amino acids. Germline V gene data show CDR1 as SGHDN and CDR2 as FVKESK. The CDR3 DNA follows: TGTGCCAGCAGCCAAGCGAACAGGGTGGATGGCTACACCTTC. This gives the protein CASSQANRVDGYTF.

J is TRBJ2-1 and V is TRBV5-6; 11 nucleotides align to TRBD2. The CDR3 is 16 residues long. Germline V gives CDR1 SGHDT, CDR2 YYEEEE. V shed 3 bases, J shed 3 bases, and the junction held 5 bases outside the gene matches. CDR3 DNA: TGTGCCAGCAGCTCGACGACTAGCGGGGTCTACAATGAGCAGTTCTTC. This codes for CASSSTTSGVYNEQFF.

This chain uses TRBV6-5 with TRBJ2-5; D gene ambiguous. The CDR3 extends over 14 amino acids. Per germline, CDR1 MNHEY and CDR2 SVGAGI. Deletions cut 8 bases from V and 5 bases from J, with 18 bases between. Here the CDR3 DNA reads TGTGCCAGCGGAACTTGGGCCTCTCCGGAGACCCAGTACTTC. It encodes CASGTWASPETQYF.